This T cell receptor (beta chain) was identified in a study of cytomegalovirus exposure and HLA in healthy donors. This CDR3 has 13 residues. CDR1 is SGDLS and CDR2 is YYNGEE in the germline V gene. V was shortened by 0 bases and J by 4 bases, with 7 bases between the two germline ends. PCR primers comprised 60 Vbeta and 13 Jbeta primers. Produced via immunoSEQ multiplex PCR; TCRdb's table is partial and in-frame only. The top ten clones hold 0.3% to 0.35% of a sample with around 260,000 clones, about four fifths of them seen once. Whole-study results and caveats: Excluded: some indistinguishable V segments such as TRBV6-2 and TRBV6-3. Earlier analysis looked at TCR beta V segments, and most were productive about 90% or about 30% of the time. A highly shared variant cluster was judged a likely technical artifact.

As for this clone: Its antigen is as yet unknown.

The sample consisted of PBMCs. This sequence was found in a girl aged 2 to 9 in good health and CMV-seronegative. The chain recombines TRBV9 with TRBJ1-1, with D perhaps matching TRBD1 (5 bases). The CDR3 spells CASSVGGLTEAFF. In DNA, the CDR3 is TGTGCCAGCAGCGTAGGGGGCCTCACTGAAGCTTTCTTT. Full variable domain (remainder filled in from reference TRBV9 and TRBJ1-1): DSGVTQTPKHLITATGQRVTLRCSPRSGDLSVYWYQQSLDQGLQFLIQYYNGEERAKGNILERFSAQQFPDLHSELNLSSLELGDSALYFCASSVGGLTEAFFGQGTRLTVV.